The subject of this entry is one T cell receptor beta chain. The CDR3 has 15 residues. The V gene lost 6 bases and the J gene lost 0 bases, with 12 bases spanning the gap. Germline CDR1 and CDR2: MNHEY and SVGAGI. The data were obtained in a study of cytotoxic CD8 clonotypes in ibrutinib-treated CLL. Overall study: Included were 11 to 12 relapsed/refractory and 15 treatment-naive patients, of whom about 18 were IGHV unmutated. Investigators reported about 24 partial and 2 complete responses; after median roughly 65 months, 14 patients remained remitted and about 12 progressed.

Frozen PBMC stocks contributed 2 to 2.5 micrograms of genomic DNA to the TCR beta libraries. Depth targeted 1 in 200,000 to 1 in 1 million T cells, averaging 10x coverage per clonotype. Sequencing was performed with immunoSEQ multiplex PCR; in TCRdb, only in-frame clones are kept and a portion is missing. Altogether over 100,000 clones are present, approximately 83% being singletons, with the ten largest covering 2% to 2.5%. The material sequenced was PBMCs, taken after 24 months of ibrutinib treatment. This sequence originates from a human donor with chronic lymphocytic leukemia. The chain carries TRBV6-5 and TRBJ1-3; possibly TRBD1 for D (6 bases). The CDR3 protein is CASRPQGSSGNTIYF. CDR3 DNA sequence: TGTGCCAGCAGGCCCCAGGGGTCCTCTGGAAACACCATATATTTT.